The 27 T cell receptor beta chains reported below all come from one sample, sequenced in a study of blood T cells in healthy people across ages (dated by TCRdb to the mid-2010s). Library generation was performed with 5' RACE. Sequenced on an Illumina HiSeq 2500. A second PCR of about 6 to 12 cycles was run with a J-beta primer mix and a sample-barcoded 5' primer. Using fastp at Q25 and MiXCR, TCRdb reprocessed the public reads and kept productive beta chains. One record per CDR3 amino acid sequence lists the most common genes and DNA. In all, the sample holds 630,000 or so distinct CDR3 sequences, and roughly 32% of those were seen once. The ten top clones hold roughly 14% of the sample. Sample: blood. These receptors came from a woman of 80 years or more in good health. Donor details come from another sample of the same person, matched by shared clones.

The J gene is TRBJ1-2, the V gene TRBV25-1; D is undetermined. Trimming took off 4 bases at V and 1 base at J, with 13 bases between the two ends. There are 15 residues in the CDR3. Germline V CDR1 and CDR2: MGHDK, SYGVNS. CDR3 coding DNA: TGTGCCAGCAGTGGATATTATGGAGTTAACTATGGCTACACCTTC. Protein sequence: CASSGYYGVNYGYTF.

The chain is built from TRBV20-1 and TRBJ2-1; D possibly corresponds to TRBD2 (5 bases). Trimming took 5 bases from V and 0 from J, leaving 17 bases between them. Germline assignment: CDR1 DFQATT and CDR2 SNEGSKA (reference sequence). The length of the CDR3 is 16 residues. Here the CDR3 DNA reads TGCAGTGCTCGGAGTTCAGCGGAGAGCTCCTACAATGAGCAGTTCTTC. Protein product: CSARSSAESSYNEQFF.

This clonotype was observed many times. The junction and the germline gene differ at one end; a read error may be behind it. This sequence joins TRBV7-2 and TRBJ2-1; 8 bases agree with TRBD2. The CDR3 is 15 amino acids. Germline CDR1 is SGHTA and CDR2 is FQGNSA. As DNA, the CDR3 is TGCGCCAGCAGCTTGGAAGCGGGGGCCTACAATGAGCAGTTCTTC. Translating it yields CASSLEAGAYNEQFF.

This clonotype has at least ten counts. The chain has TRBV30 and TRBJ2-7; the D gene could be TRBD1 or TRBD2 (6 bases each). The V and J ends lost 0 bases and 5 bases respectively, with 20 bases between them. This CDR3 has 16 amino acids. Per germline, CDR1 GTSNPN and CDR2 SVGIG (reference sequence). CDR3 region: CAWSVRSRGLNNEQYF. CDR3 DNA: TGTGCCTGGAGTGTAAGGTCCCGGGGGCTTAACAACGAGCAGTACTTC.

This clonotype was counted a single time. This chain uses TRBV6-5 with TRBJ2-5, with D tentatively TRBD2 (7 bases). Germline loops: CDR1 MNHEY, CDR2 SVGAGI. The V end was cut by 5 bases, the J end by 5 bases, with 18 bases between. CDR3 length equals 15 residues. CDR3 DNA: TGTGCCAGCAGTCGAACAGGGTTCGGGAGGGAGACCCAGTACTTC. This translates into CASSRTGFGRETQYF.

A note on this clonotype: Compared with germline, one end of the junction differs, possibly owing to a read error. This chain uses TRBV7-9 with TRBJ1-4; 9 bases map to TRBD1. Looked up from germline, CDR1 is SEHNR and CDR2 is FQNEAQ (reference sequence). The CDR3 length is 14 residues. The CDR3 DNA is TGTACCAGCAGCGAGGGACAGGGAGGTGAAAAACTGTTTTTT. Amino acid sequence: CTSSEGQGGEKLFF.

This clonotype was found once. The CDR3 loop reads CASSFQPPNYGYTF. As DNA, the CDR3 is TGTGCCAGCAGTTTTCAACCCCCCAACTATGGCTACACCTTC. The chain combines TRBV27 with TRBJ1-2; unclear D gene. Trimming cost V 3 bases and J 2 bases, with 10 bases left between them. Germline CDR1 reads MNHEY; CDR2 reads SMNVEV (reference sequence). The CDR3 spans 14 residues.

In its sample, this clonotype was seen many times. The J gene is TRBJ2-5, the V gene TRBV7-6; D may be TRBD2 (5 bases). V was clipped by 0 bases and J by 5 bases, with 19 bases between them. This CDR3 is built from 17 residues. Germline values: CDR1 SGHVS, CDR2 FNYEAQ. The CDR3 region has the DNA TGTGCCAGCAGCTTAGCCGCCCTAGCCCAAACGAAGGAGACCCAGTACTTC. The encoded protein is CASSLAALAQTKETQYF.

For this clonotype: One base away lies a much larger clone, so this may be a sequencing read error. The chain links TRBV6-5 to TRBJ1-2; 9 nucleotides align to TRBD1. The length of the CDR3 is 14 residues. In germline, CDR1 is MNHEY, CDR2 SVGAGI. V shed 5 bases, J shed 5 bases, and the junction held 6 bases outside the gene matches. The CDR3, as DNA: TGTGCCAGCAGTCGACAGGGGGGCAGGTATGGCTACACCTTC. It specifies CASSRQGGRYGYTF.

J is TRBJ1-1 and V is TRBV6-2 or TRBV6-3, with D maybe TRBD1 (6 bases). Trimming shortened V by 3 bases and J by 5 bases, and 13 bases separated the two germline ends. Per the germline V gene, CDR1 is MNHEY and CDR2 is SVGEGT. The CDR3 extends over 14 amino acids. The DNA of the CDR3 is TGTGCCAGCAGTTATTGGATGGGGGCGACTGAAGCTTTCTTT. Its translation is CASSYWMGATEAFF.

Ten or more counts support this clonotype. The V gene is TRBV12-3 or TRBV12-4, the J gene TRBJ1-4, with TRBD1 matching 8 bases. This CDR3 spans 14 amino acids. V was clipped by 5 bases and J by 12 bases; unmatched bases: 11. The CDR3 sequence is CASSATGANRELFF. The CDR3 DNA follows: TGTGCCAGCAGTGCGACAGGGGCAAATCGGGAACTGTTTTTT.

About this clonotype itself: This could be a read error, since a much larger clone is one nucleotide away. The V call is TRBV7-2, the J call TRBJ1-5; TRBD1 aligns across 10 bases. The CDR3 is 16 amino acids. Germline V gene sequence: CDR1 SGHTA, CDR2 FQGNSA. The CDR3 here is CASSNRDRGANRPQHF. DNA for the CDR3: TGTGCCAGCAGCAACCGGGACAGGGGCGCGAATCGGCCCCAGCATTTT.

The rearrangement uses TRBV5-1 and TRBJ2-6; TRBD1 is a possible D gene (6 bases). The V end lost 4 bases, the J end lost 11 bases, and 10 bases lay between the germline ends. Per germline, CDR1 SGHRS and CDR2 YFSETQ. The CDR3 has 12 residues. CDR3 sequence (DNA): TGCGCCAGCAGCCCAGAGGGGGACGTCCTGACTTTC. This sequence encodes CASSPEGDVLTF. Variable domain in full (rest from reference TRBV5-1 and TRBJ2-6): KAGVTQTPRYLIKTRGQQVTLSCSPISGHRSVSWYQQTPGQGLQFLFEYFSETQRNKGNFPGRFSGRQFSNSRSEMNVSTLELGDSALYLCASSPEGDVLTFGAGSRLTVL.

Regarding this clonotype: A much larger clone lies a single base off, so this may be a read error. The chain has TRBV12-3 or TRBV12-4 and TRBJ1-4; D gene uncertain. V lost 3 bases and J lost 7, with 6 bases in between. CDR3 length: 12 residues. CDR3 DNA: TGTGCCAGCAGTTTGAGGTCTGAAAAACTGTTTTTT. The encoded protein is CASSLRSEKLFF.

The CDR3 protein is CASSYPGLVNTEAFF. CDR3 DNA: TGTGCCAGCAGTTACCCAGGGTTAGTGAACACTGAAGCTTTCTTT. This rearrangement joins TRBV12-3 or TRBV12-4 to TRBJ1-1; a possible D gene is TRBD1 (5 bases). The CDR3 totals 15 residues. V dropped 4 bases and J dropped 0 bases, with 12 bases sitting between them.

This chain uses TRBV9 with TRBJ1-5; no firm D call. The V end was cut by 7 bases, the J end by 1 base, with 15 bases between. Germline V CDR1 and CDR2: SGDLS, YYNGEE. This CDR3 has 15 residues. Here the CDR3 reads CASAKEVSSNQPQHF. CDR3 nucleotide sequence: TGTGCCAGCGCAAAGGAGGTGAGCAGCAATCAGCCCCAGCATTTT.

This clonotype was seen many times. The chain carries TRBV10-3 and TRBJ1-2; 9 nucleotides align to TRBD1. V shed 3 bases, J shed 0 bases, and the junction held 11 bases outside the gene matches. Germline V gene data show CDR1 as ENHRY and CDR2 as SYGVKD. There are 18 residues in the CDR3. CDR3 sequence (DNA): TGTGCCATCAGTGATTCCCGGACAGGGGAAAAAGCTAACTATGGCTACACCTTC. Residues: CAISDSRTGEKANYGYTF.

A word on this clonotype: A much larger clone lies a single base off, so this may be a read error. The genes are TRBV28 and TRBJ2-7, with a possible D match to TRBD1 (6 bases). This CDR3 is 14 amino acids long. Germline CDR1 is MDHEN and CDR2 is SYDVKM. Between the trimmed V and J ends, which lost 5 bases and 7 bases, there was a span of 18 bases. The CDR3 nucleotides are TGTGCCAGCAGTGATTCACAGGGCACTAATGAGCAGTACTTC. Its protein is CASSDSQGTNEQYF.

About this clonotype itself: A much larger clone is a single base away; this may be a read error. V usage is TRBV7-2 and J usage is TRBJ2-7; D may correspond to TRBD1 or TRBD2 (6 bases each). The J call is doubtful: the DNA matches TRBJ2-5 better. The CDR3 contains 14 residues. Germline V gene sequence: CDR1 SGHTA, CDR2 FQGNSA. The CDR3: CASSPGWGAETQYF. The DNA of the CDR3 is TGTGCCAGCAGCCCAGGGTGGGGGGCAGAGACCCAGTACTTC.

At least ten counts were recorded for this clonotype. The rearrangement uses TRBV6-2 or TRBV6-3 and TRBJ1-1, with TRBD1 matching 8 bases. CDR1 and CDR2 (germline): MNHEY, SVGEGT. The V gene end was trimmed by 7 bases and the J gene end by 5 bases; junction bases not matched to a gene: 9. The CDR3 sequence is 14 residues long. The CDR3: CASTNGGDRTEAFF. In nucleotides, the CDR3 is TGTGCCAGCACCAACGGGGGGGACAGGACTGAAGCTTTCTTT.

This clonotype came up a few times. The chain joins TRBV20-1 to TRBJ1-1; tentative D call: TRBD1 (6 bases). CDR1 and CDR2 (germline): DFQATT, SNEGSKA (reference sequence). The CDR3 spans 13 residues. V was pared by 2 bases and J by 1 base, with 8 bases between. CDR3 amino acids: CSARRDTNTEAFF. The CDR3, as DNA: TGCAGTGCTAGAAGGGACACGAACACTGAAGCTTTCTTT.

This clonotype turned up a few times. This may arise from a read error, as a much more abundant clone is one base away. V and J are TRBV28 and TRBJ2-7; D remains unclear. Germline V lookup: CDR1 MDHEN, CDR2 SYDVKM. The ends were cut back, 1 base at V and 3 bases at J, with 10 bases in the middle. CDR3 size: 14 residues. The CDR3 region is CASSLLGYRYEQYF. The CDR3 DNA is TGTGCCAGCAGTTTATTAGGCTATCGCTACGAGCAGTACTTC. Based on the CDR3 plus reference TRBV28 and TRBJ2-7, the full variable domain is DVKVTQSSRYLVKRTGEKVFLECVQDMDHENMFWYRQDPGLGLRLIYFSYDVKMKEKGDIPEGYSVSREKKERFSLILESASTNQTSMYLCASSLLGYRYEQYFGPGTRLTVT.

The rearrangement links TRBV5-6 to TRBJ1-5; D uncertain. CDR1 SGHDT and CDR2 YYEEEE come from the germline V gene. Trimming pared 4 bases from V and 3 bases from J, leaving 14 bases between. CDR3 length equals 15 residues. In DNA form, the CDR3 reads TGTGCCAGCAGCCTTATAACGTCCGACAATCAGCCCCAGCATTTT. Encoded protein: CASSLITSDNQPQHF.

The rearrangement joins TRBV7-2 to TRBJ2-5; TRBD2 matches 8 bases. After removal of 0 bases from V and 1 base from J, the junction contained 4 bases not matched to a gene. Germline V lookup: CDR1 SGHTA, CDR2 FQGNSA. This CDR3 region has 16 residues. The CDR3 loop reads CASSLAGGGTQETQYF. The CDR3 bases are TGTGCCAGCAGCTTAGCCGGGGGGGGGACCCAAGAGACCCAGTACTTC.

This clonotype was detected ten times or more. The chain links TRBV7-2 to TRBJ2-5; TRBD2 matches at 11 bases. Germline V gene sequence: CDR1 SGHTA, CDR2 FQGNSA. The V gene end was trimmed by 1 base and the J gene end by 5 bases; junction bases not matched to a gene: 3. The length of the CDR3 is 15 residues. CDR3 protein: CASSLVASGGETQYF. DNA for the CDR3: TGTGCCAGCAGCTTAGTGGCTAGCGGGGGGGAGACCCAGTACTTC.

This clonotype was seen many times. The CDR3: CASREGDYGYTF. CDR3 bases: TGTGCCAGCAGAGAGGGAGACTATGGCTACACCTTC. The chain has TRBV7-9 and TRBJ1-2; D remains unclear. CDR1 and CDR2 from the germline V gene are SEHNR and FQNEAQ (reference sequence). V was pared by 6 bases and J by 3 bases, with 8 bases between. The CDR3 length is 12 residues.

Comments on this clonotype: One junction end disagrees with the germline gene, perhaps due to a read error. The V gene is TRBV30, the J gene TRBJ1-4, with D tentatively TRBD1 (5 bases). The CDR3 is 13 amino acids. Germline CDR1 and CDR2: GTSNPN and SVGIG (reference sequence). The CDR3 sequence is CAWGLPGNEKRFF. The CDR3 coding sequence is TGTGCCTGGGGTCTTCCAGGGAATGAAAAACGGTTTTTT. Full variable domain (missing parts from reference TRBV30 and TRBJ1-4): SQTIHQWPATLVQPVGSPLSLECTVEGTSNPNLYWYRQAAGRGLQLLFYSVGIGQISSEVPQNLSASRPQDRQFILSSKKLLLSDSGFYLCAWGLPGNEKRFFGSGTQLSVL.